This TCR beta chain was observed in a study of blood T cell repertoires in COVID-19. The overall study: Sites across the United States, Italy and Spain contributed samples from acute and convalescent COVID-19.

Germline V gene lookup returns CDR1 MNHEY and CDR2 SMNVEV (reference sequence). The V end lost 2 bases, the J end lost 6 bases, and 17 bases lay between the germline ends. The CDR3 consists of 15 residues. The method was immunoSEQ multiplex PCR; TCRdb's version includes in-frame clones alone and lacks a portion of them. The table lists some 270,000 clones, approximately 85% of them singletons. Sequencing was done on a sample of peripheral blood. The chain combines TRBV27 with TRBJ2-7; maybe TRBD1 (6 bases). The sequence was collected from a woman in her sixties or seventies with acute or convalescent COVID-19. The CDR3: CASSLLQGQATEQYF. The CDR3 nucleotides read TGTGCCAGCAGTTTACTGCAGGGGCAGGCTACCGAGCAGTACTTC.